This T cell receptor beta chain was sequenced in a study of vaccination and CD4 T cells after COVID-19. Across the whole study: The study drew post-COVID samples a median roughly 110 days after diagnosis (range 35 to 161).

Concerning this clonotype itself: Its antigen is unidentified.

The Oncomine TCR Beta short-read assay sequenced DNA from cultured CD4+ T cells. TCRdb called the PCR reads again in MiXCR, with one record for every CDR3 protein. In the table there are 8,500 to 13,000 distinct CDR3 sequences, around 43% of which are singletons. The CDR3 is 14 residues long. V dropped 3 bases and J dropped 6; count of bases not matched to a gene: 6. The treatment is: roughly 10-day PBMC culture with coronavirus spike peptide pools or control peptides (ViraFEST assay). Study-wide findings and caveats: Relatively few convalescent patients and no early post-infection timepoints were analyzed.

The J gene is TRBJ2-7, the V gene TRBV12-3 or TRBV12-4, with 9 positions matching TRBD2. The TCR comes from a human donor who had recovered from COVID-19. Sequences were obtained from CD4+ T cells from blood, cultured in vitro. This chain's CDR3 is CASSFAGGTGEQYF. The DNA of the CDR3 is TGTGCCAGCAGTTTCGCGGGGGGGACGGGCGAGCAGTACTTC.